This entry concerns a single T cell receptor (beta chain). This clone was counted a single time. This clone's antigen is unknown. Per-nucleotide qualities are absent, and no much larger clonotype sits a single base away. V lost 6 bases and J lost 2 bases; the stretch between them is 20 bases long. CDR1 and CDR2 (MNHEY, SVGEGT) derive from the germline V gene. The cysteine opens and the phenylalanine closes a CDR3 of 16 amino acids. Here the CDR3 DNA is all that survives: 48 bases in frame from base 1. The immunoSEQ Assay, a bias-controlled multiplex PCR, was used to amplify TCRbeta CDR3 regions from genomic DNA. The original pipeline was this. Nucleated cell counts per sample were estimated from amplification of reference gene primers within the assay. Sequence reads were collapsed and filtered to measure the absolute abundance of every unique TCRbeta CDR3 rearrangement. Productive Simpson clonality was computed per sample as the square root of Simpson's diversity index over productive rearrangements. TCRdb limited this immuneACCESS table to in-frame rearrangements with V and J called. A share of clones is missing; checked studies link under half to unresolved V genes, and the rest is unexplained. D and trimming were read from the DNA, whereas the V and J calls and clone size are those reported in that table. The sample profile shows approximately 200,000 clones; roughly 87% of them were found once. Jointly, the top ten make up 2% to 2.5% of the sample.

The data derive from a study of blood T cell repertoires in COVID-19 (dated by TCRdb to the early 2020s). Some background on the complete study: Collaborator samples came from the United States, Italy and Spain and covered acute and convalescent phases of COVID-19. The repertoires were released in a freely available public database intended as a resource for research on the immune response to SARS-CoV-2. Samples came from the ongoing ImmuneRACE study (first 160 participants) plus 1,254 subjects from 6 global collaborators. Deeply sampled blood TCRbeta repertoires from subjects exposed to, actively infected with, or recovered from COVID-19 were included in the dataset. The prospective study material was composed of cDNA or gDNA derived from T cells, B-cell-depleted T cells, or PBMCs. Where available, HLA class I and class II types were obtained from metadata supplied by the sample provider rather than from assay-based typing. A de-identified subject ID, COVID-19 status, age in years and sex were almost always included in the sample metadata. Beyond this particular receptor, the publication reports: The amount of clinical and demographic metadata varied by source and participant and was provided uncurated.

Participants in the prospective study were aged roughly 18 to 89 years, lived in 20 to 25 United States geographic areas, and enrolled through a virtual design. To assign participants to cohorts, the prospective study relied on clinical history that participants themselves reported in a screening survey and a study questionnaire. Each participant in the prospective study had whole blood, serum and a nasopharyngeal or oropharyngeal swab collected by mobile phlebotomists. Additional blood draws and questionnaires over a roughly two-month period could optionally be provided by prospective study participants. Before DNA extraction, blood samples from the prospective study were shipped at room temperature or frozen.

The source material was PBMCs or T cells enriched from blood (not recorded which). The chain is made from TRBV6-2 or TRBV6-3 and TRBJ2-7, with TRBD2 tentatively as D gene (7 bases match). The receptor's source is a woman between 40 and 50 years old with acute COVID-19. CDR3 protein: CASSIRGRRGTYEQYF. The sequence in DNA is TGTGCCAGCAGCATCCGCGGGAGAAGGGGGACCTACGAGCAGTACTTC.